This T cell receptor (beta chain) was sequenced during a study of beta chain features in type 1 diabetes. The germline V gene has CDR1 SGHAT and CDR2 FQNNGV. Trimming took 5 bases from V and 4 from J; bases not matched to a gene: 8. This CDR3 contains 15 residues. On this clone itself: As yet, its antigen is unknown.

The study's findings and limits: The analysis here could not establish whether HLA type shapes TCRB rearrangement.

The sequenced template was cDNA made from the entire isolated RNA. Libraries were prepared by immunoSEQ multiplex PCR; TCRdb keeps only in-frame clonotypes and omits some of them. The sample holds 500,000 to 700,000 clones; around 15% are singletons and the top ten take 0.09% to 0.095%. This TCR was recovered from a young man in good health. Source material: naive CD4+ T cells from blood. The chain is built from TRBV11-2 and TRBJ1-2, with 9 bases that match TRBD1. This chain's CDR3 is CASSRDRAGVYGYTF. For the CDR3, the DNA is TGTGCCAGCAGCAGGGACAGGGCTGGGGTCTATGGCTACACCTTC.